This TCR beta chain was obtained from a study of cytomegalovirus exposure and HLA in healthy donors. Only in-frame clones appear in the TCRdb table, and some are missing; sequencing was by immunoSEQ multiplex PCR. The table has 250,000 or so clones, roughly 87% seen once; the top ten hold around 13%. Study outcomes and limitations: First-cohort TCR clusters were later found to tend to co-occur in the roughly 120 validation repertoires. Rare sequences made up most TCRs, while some public TCRs were found in many donors.

CDR1 and CDR2 (germline): LNHDA, SQIVND (reference sequence). The CDR3 runs to 12 residues. The V gene end was trimmed by 6 bases and the J gene end by 7 bases; junction bases not matched to a gene: 0. A remark on this clone: The target antigen is unknown.

Sequences were obtained from PBMCs. The V and J genes are TRBV19 and TRBJ2-2, with TRBD1 matching over 9 bases. The sequence was obtained from a man aged 18 to 30 in good health and CMV-seropositive. This CDR3 is CASRDRGGELFF. CDR3 DNA: TGTGCCAGTAGGGACAGGGGCGGGGAGCTGTTTTTT.